This T cell receptor beta chain comes out of a study of PD-1 blockade in classical Hodgkin lymphoma. Some clones are missing from TCRdb's copy, which holds only in-frame ones; the method was immunoSEQ multiplex PCR. The table lists some 7,500 clones, 80% of them singletons. Patients all relapsed after autologous stem cell transplantation, and there was variation in brentuximab vedotin exposure. From thawed PBMCs, CD4+ T cells were purified using magnetic negative selection. The length of the CDR3 is 13 residues. CDR1 is MNHEY, CDR2 SVGAGI, per germline. Trimming left V 6 bases short and J 7 bases short, with 10 bases between.

Material: CD4+ T cells from blood, obtained at baseline. This receptor was identified in a human donor with classical Hodgkin lymphoma. The chain recombines TRBV6-5 with TRBJ1-6, with D possibly being TRBD1 (5 bases). The CDR3 coding sequence is TGTGCCAGCAGCACCCGACAGAATTCACCCCTCCACTTT. As protein: CASSTRQNSPLHF.